The 20 T cell receptor beta chains below come from one sample, sequenced in a study of shared clonotypes between healthy human individuals. TCRdb's table, derived via immunoSEQ multiplex PCR, lists solely in-frame clones and lacks some. The data hold over a million clones, with approximately 98% observed a single time. Material: naive CD4+ T cells sorted from blood. Subset indicated: CD45RA+ positively selected. These receptors were taken from a man aged 25 to 40 in good health.

The chain carries TRBV25-1 and TRBJ1-1; D not certain. The V end was cut by 7 bases, the J end by 4 bases, with 16 bases between. Germline V gene data show CDR1 as MGHDK and CDR2 as SYGVNS. The CDR3 is made up of 14 amino acids. In DNA, the CDR3 is TGTGCCAGCAAGGGAGATCTAAGAGGCACTGAAGCTTTCTTT. Translated, it gives CASKGDLRGTEAFF.

The chain has TRBV10-3 and TRBJ2-5; TRBD2 is a possible D gene (6 bases). The CDR3 extends over 11 amino acids. Germline CDR1 is ENHRY and CDR2 is SYGVKD. Trimming shortened V by 10 bases and J by 5 bases, and 11 bases separated the two germline ends. In nucleotides, the CDR3 is TGTGCCAGCCGGGGACTGGAGACCCAGTACTTC. This translates into CASRGLETQYF.

V is TRBV28 and J is TRBJ2-3; a possible D gene is TRBD2 (7 bases). The germline V gene has CDR1 MDHEN and CDR2 SYDVKM. V was shortened by 3 bases and J by 2 bases, with 15 bases between the two germline ends. The CDR3 consists of 16 residues. This CDR3 is CASSFSGGPYTDTQYF. The DNA for the CDR3 is TGTGCCAGCAGTTTTTCGGGGGGCCCTTACACAGATACGCAGTATTTT. The complete variable domain, with remaining parts taken from reference TRBV28 and TRBJ2-3, reads DVKVTQSSRYLVKRTGEKVFLECVQDMDHENMFWYRQDPGLGLRLIYFSYDVKMKEKGDIPEGYSVSREKKERFSLILESASTNQTSMYLCASSFSGGPYTDTQYFGPGTRLTVL.

The gene calls are TRBV11-2 and TRBJ2-2, with TRBD1 as a possible D gene (5 bases). The V and J ends lost 3 bases and 7 bases respectively, with 15 bases between them. The CDR3 has 15 amino acids. CDR1 and CDR2 from the germline V gene are SGHAT and FQNNGV. The CDR3 region is CASSFDRAMVGELFF. Written as DNA, the CDR3 is TGTGCCAGCAGCTTCGACAGAGCAATGGTCGGGGAGCTGTTTTTT.

The genes are TRBV2 and TRBJ2-2; D gene unclear. The CDR3 totals 12 residues. Germline CDR1 SNHLY, CDR2 FYNNEI. Trimming left V 7 bases short and J 1 base short, with 4 bases between. CDR3 sequence (DNA): TGTGCCAGCAAGCAGAACACCGGGGAGCTGTTTTTT. This gives the protein CASKQNTGELFF.

The chain recombines TRBV18 with TRBJ2-1, with no clear D. Germline CDR1 is KGHSH and CDR2 is LQKENI. The CDR3 sequence is 15 residues long. V gave up 5 bases and J gave up 2 bases, with 13 bases separating them. CDR3 coding DNA: TGTGCCAGCTCAGCGAGCCGGGTAGCCTACAATGAGCAGTTCTTC. Its translation is CASSASRVAYNEQFF.

The chain recombines TRBV28 with TRBJ1-3, with TRBD1 as a possible D gene (6 bases). Germline lookup yields CDR1 MDHEN and CDR2 SYDVKM. The CDR3 contains 17 residues. V was clipped by 5 bases and J by 2 bases, with 19 bases between them. The CDR3: CASSPPGAVITGNTIYF. CDR3 DNA sequence: TGTGCCAGCAGTCCACCGGGGGCAGTTATTACTGGAAACACCATATATTTT. The whole variable domain, remainder taken from reference TRBV28 and TRBJ1-3, is DVKVTQSSRYLVKRTGEKVFLECVQDMDHENMFWYRQDPGLGLRLIYFSYDVKMKEKGDIPEGYSVSREKKERFSLILESASTNQTSMYLCASSPPGAVITGNTIYFGEGSWLTVV.

CDR3: CASSRDAGHSYEQYF. The DNA of the CDR3 is TGTGCCAGCTCAAGGGACGCAGGGCACTCCTACGAGCAGTACTTC. This chain joins TRBV18 and TRBJ2-7; D may be TRBD1 or TRBD2 (5 bases each). The V gene's germline CDR1 is KGHSH and CDR2 LQKENI. Trimming cost V 5 bases and J 0 bases, with 14 bases left between them. The CDR3 spans 15 residues.

This chain connects TRBV5-1 to TRBJ2-7; tentative D call: TRBD2 (6 bases). CDR1 SGHRS and CDR2 YFSETQ come from the germline V gene. Trimming took 4 bases from V and 3 from J, leaving 17 bases between them. The CDR3 is made up of 15 amino acids. The CDR3: CASSDAGYINYEQYF. The CDR3, as DNA: TGCGCCAGCAGCGACGCGGGGTACATTAACTACGAGCAGTACTTC.

The chain links TRBV19 to TRBJ2-2, with 10 bases aligning to TRBD1. J was trimmed by 5 bases and V by 3 bases; bases with no gene match: 12. This CDR3 region has 18 residues. Looked up from germline, CDR1 is LNHDA and CDR2 is SQIVND (reference sequence). The CDR3 bases are TGTGCCAGTAGTATCCCCCCCGGGGGACAGGGGACAACCGGGGAGCTGTTTTTT. This encodes CASSIPPGGQGTTGELFF.

The rearrangement links TRBV7-2 to TRBJ1-5, with D hard to call. The germline V gene has CDR1 SGHTA and CDR2 FQGNSA. This CDR3 comprises 16 residues. Trimming removed 1 base at V and 0 bases at J, with 10 bases between. CDR3: CASSLGSINSNQPQHF. The DNA for the CDR3 is TGTGCCAGCAGCTTAGGGTCGATTAATAGCAATCAGCCCCAGCATTTT.

The chain couples TRBV5-1 to TRBJ2-1; TRBD1 aligns across 9 bases. Germline V gene sequence: CDR1 SGHRS, CDR2 YFSETQ. CDR3 length equals 14 residues. V lost 7 bases, J lost 4 bases, and 6 bases stayed unmatched. CDR3 loop: CASAQGASYNEQFF. The DNA of the CDR3 is TGCGCCAGCGCACAGGGGGCTTCGTACAATGAGCAGTTCTTC.

With respect to this clone: Relative to the germline gene, one junction end is altered; a read error may explain this. The chain links TRBV7-7 to TRBJ2-1; no clear D. The germline V gene encodes CDR1 SSHAT and CDR2 FNYEAQ (reference sequence). The CDR3 consists of 16 residues. The CDR3 coding sequence is TGTGCTAGCAGCTTGAGTTCGAGCAAACCAAACAATGAGCAGTTCTTC. Amino acid sequence: CASSLSSSKPNNEQFF.

This clone was found once. This sequence joins TRBV6-5 and TRBJ2-6; D remains unclear. Germline values: CDR1 MNHEY, CDR2 SVGAGI. V lost 2 bases and J 0 bases, leaving 5 bases between the germline ends. The length of the CDR3 is 15 residues. As DNA, the CDR3 is TGTGCCAGCAGTTACGTGGTCTCTGGGGCCAACGTCCTGACTTTC. Translation: CASSYVVSGANVLTF.

The chain links TRBV20-1 to TRBJ1-2; D is undetermined. Looked up from germline, CDR1 is DFQATT and CDR2 is SNEGSKA (reference sequence). The V gene lost 5 bases and the J gene lost 3 bases, with 1 base spanning the gap. There are 9 residues in the CDR3. The CDR3 DNA reads as TGCAGTGCTTACTATGGCTACACCTTC. It translates to CSAYYGYTF.

V usage is TRBV7-9 and J usage is TRBJ2-7; TRBD1 might be the D (6 bases). Trimming cost V 1 base and J 1 base, with 11 bases left between them. The CDR3 covers 15 residues. The germline V gene has CDR1 SEHNR and CDR2 FQNEAQ (reference sequence). CDR3 protein: CASSLGSRGSYEQYF. The CDR3 DNA sequence: TGTGCCAGCAGCTTAGGTAGCAGGGGTTCCTACGAGCAGTACTTC.

CDR3 sequence (DNA): TGTGCCAGCAGCTTAGCAGAAGGGGAGACCCAGTACTTC. Its protein is CASSLAEGETQYF. The rearrangement uses TRBV11-3 and TRBJ2-5; no clear D. Germline V gene lookup returns CDR1 SGHNT and CDR2 YENEEA. This CDR3 is built from 13 residues. V lost 1 base to trimming and J lost 5 bases, with 8 bases between them.

The gene calls are TRBV7-2 and TRBJ1-5, with D possibly matching TRBD1 (6 bases). V lost 2 bases and J lost 6, with 14 bases in between. CDR3 length: 15 amino acids. CDR1 and CDR2 from the germline V gene are SGHTA and FQGNSA. The CDR3 coding sequence is TGTGCCAGCAGCTTATTTTCAGGGGAGGGTCAGCCCCAGCATTTT. Protein product: CASSLFSGEGQPQHF.

V is TRBV7-2 and J is TRBJ2-4; D is possibly TRBD1 (6 bases). V lost 4 bases and J 0 bases, leaving 13 bases between the germline ends. The V gene's germline CDR1 is SGHTA and CDR2 FQGNSA. The CDR3 totals 16 residues. The CDR3 sequence is CASSWKGGLAKNIQYF. CDR3 DNA sequence: TGTGCCAGCAGCTGGAAAGGGGGTCTAGCCAAAAACATTCAGTACTTC.

The rearrangement joins TRBV4-2 to TRBJ2-2; possible D gene TRBD2, 5 bases. This CDR3 is 18 amino acids long. From germline, CDR1 is LGHNA and CDR2 YNFKEQ. V was pared by 1 base and J by 3 bases, with 18 bases between. For the CDR3, the DNA is TGTGCCAGCAGCCAAGGAGTTACGGGAACGGGGTACACCGGGGAGCTGTTTTTT. It specifies CASSQGVTGTGYTGELFF.